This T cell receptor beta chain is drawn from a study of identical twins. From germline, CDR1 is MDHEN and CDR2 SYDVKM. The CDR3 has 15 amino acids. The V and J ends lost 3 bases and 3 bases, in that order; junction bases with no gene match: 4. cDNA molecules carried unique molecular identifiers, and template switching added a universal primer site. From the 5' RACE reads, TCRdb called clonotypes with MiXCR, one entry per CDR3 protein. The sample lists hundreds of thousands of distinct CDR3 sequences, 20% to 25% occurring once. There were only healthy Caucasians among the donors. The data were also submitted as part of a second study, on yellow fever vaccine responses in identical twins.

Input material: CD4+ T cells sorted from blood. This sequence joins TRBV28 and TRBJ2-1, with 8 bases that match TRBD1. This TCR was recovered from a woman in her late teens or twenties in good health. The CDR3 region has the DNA TGTGCCAGCAGTTTCCGGGACAGGATCTACAATGAGCAGTTCTTC. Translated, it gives CASSFRDRIYNEQFF.